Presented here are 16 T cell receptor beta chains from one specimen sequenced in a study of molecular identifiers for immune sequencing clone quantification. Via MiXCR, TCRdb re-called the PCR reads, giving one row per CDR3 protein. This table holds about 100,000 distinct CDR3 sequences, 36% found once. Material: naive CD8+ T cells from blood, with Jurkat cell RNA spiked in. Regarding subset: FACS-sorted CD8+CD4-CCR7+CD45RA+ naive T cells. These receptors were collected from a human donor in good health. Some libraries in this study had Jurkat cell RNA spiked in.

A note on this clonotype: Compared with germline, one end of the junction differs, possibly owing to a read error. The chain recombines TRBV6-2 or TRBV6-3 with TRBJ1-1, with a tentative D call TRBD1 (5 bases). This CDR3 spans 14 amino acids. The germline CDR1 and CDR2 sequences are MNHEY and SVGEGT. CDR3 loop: CASSYDRLNTEALF. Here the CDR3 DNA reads TGTGCCAGCAGTTACGACAGACTGAACACTGAAGCTCTCTTT.

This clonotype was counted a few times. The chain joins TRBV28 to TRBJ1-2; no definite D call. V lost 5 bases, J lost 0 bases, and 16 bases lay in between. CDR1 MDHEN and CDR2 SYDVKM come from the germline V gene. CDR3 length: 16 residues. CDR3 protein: CASSLVPVTANYGYTF. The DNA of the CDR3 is TGTGCCAGCAGTCTCGTCCCCGTGACGGCTAACTATGGCTACACCTTC.

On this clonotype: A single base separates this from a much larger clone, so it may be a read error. CDR3 residues: CASSAGTGGWNEQYF. DNA of the CDR3: TGTGCCAGCAGTGCCGGGACAGGGGGTTGGAACGAGCAGTACTTC. This chain uses TRBV27 with TRBJ2-7, with 11 bases lining up with TRBD1. Trimming removed 5 bases from V and 5 bases from J; junction bases left unmatched: 8. This CDR3 has 15 amino acids. Per the germline V gene, CDR1 is MNHEY and CDR2 is SMNVEV (reference sequence).

The CDR3 coding sequence is TGTGCCAGCAGTGAACCGGGACAGGGGAATGAGCAGTTCTTC. This encodes CASSEPGQGNEQFF. This chain joins TRBV25-1 and TRBJ2-1; the match to TRBD1 covers 10 bases. The CDR3 extends over 14 amino acids. Per germline, CDR1 MGHDK and CDR2 SYGVNS. The trim removed 2 bases at V and 7 bases at J, leaving 2 bases unmatched.

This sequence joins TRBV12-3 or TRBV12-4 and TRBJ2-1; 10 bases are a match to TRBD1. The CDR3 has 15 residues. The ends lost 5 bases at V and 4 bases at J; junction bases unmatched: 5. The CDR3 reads CASSQDRGKYNEQFF. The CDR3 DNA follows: TGTGCCAGCAGTCAGGACAGGGGGAAGTACAATGAGCAGTTCTTC.

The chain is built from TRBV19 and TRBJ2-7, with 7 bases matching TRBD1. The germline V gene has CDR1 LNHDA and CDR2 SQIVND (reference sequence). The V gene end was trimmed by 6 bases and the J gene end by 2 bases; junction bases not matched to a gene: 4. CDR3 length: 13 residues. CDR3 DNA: TGTGCCAGTAGCCCAGGGGGACCCTACGAGCAGTACTTC. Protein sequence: CASSPGGPYEQYF.

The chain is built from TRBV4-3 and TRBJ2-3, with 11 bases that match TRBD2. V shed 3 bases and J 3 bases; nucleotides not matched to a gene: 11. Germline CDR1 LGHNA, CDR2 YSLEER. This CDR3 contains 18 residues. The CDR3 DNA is TGCGCCAGCAGCCAGGAGCCTTCACTAGCGGGAGCAACAGATACGCAGTATTTT. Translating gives CASSQEPSLAGATDTQYF.

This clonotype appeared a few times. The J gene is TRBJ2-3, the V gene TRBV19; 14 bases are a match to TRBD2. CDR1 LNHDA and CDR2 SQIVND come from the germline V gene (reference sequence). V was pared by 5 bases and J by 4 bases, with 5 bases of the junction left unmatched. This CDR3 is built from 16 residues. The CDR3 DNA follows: TGTGCCAGTAGTCCGAGACTAGCGGGAGGGCCAGATACGCAGTATTTT. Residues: CASSPRLAGGPDTQYF. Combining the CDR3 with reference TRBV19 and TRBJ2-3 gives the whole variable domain DGGITQSPKYLFRKEGQNVTLSCEQNLNHDAMYWYRQDPGQGLRLIYYSQIVNDFQKGDIAEGYSVSREKKESFPLTVTSAQKNPTAFYLCASSPRLAGGPDTQYFGPGTRLTVL.

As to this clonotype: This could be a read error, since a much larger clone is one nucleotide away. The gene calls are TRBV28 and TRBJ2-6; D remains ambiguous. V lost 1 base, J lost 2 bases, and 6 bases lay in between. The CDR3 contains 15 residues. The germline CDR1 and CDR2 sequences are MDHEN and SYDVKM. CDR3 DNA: TGTGCCAGCAGTTTATCGGTTCCTGGGGCCAACGTCCTGACTTTC. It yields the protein CASSLSVPGANVLTF.

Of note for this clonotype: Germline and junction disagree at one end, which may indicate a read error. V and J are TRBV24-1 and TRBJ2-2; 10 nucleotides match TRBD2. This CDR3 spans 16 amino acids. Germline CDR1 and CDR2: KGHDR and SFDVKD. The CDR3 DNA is TGTGCCACCAGTGACCCTAGCGGGAGTCGCACCGGGGAGCTGTTATTT. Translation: CATSDPSGSRTGELLF.

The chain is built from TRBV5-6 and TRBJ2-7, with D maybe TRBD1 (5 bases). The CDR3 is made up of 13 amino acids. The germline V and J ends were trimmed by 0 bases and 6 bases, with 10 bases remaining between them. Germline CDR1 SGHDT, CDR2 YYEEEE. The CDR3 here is CASSLVQGFEQYF. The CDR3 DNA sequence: TGTGCCAGCAGCTTGGTTCAGGGCTTCGAGCAGTACTTC.

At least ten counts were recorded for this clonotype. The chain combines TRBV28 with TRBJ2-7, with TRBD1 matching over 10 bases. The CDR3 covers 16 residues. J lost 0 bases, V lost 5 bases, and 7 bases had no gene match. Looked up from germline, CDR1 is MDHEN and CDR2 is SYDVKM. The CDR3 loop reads CASSLNRDRGSYEQYF. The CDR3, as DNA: TGTGCCAGCAGTCTTAACCGGGACAGGGGCTCCTACGAGCAGTACTTC.

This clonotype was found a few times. In DNA, the CDR3 is TGTGCCAGCAGCCTCGGGTCTAGCGGAAACAATGAGCAGTTCTTC. Residues: CASSLGSSGNNEQFF. The rearrangement links TRBV7-9 to TRBJ2-1, with 7 bases fitting TRBD2. This CDR3 region has 15 residues. Germline V gives CDR1 SEHNR, CDR2 FQNEAQ (reference sequence). The ends lost 5 bases at V and 5 bases at J; junction bases unmatched: 9.

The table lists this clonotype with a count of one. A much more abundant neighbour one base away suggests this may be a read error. CDR3 sequence (DNA): TGTGCCAGCAGCGTAATTTCCGGGACAGTTACCTCCAAAACCATTCAGTACTTC. Translated, it gives CASSVISGTVTSKTIQYF. This chain links TRBV4-2 with TRBJ2-4; 7 bases agree with TRBD1. Germline V lookup: CDR1 LGHNA, CDR2 YNFKEQ. The CDR3 covers 18 residues.

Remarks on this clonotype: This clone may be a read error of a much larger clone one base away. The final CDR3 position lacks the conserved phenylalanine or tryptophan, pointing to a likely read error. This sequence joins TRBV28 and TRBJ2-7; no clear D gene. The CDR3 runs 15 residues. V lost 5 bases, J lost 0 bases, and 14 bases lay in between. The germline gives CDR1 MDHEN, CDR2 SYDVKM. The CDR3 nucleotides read TGTGCCAGCAGTGCAGTCCGCCCCCTCTCCTACGAGCAGTACTAC. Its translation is CASSAVRPLSYEQYY.

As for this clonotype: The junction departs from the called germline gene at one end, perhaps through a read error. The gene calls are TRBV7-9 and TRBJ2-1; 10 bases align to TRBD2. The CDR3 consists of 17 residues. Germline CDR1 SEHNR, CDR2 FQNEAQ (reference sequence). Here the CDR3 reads CASSPLASGGLPYEQLF. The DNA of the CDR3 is TGTGCCAGCAGCCCGCTGGCTAGCGGGGGACTTCCGTATGAGCAGCTCTTC.